The 28 T cell receptor beta chains listed next were all sequenced from one sample in a study of T cell responses to AZD1222 COVID-19 vaccine. This table comes from immunoSEQ multiplex PCR, and its TCRdb copy is limited to in-frame clones, with some not included. The sample lists 140,000 to 150,000 clones; approximately 85% were seen once. The material sequenced was peripheral blood, taken on day 0 of MenACWY control vaccination. These receptors were taken from an adult in good health.

The genes are TRBV9 and TRBJ2-3; D uncertain. This CDR3 has 14 residues. The V end lost 0 bases, the J end lost 2 bases, and 7 bases lay between the germline ends. Germline CDR1 and CDR2: SGDLS and YYNGEE. CDR3 in amino acids: CASSVGPDTDTQYF. Here the CDR3 DNA reads TGTGCCAGCAGCGTAGGTCCCGACACAGATACGCAGTATTTT.

DNA for the CDR3: TGTGCCAGCAGTTTACCGCGACGGGGCCTCACCCATCAGCCCCAGCATTTT. It encodes CASSLPRRGLTHQPQHF. This sequence joins TRBV28 and TRBJ1-5; perhaps TRBD1 as D (5 bases). Germline-derived CDR1 and CDR2 are MDHEN and SYDVKM. The V and J ends lost 2 bases and 5 bases respectively, with 19 bases between them. This CDR3 comprises 17 residues.

This chain connects TRBV24-1 to TRBJ1-6; D unresolved. CDR1 KGHDR and CDR2 SFDVKD come from the germline V gene. The CDR3 has 12 residues. Trimming shortened V by 3 bases and J by 15 bases, and 11 bases separated the two germline ends. The CDR3 region is CATSDPWGHLHF. The CDR3 bases are TGTGCCACCAGTGATCCGTGGGGTCACCTCCACTTT.

This chain joins TRBV2 and TRBJ1-2; 10 bases align to TRBD1. The junction had 8 bases not matched to a gene; V was cut back by 6 bases and J by 7 bases. CDR3 length: 14 amino acids. Looked up from germline, CDR1 is SNHLY and CDR2 is FYNNEI. The DNA of the CDR3 is TGTGCCAGCAGGACAGGGGGCACCGCTATTGGCTACACCTTC. Translating it yields CASRTGGTAIGYTF.

This chain links TRBV15 with TRBJ1-2; no firm D call. V dropped 0 bases and J dropped 6 bases, with 8 bases sitting between them. The CDR3 is 13 amino acids. From germline, CDR1 is LNHNV and CDR2 YYDKDF (reference sequence). This CDR3 reads CATSRDVRDGYTF. The CDR3 nucleotides read TGTGCCACCAGCAGAGATGTTAGGGATGGCTACACCTTC.

The rearrangement links TRBV11-2 to TRBJ2-1, with D possibly TRBD2 on 5 matching bases. The CDR3 extends over 14 amino acids. V lost 0 bases and J lost 10, with 13 bases in between. Germline values: CDR1 SGHAT, CDR2 FQNNGV. The CDR3 region is CASSLDGRGSEQFF. The DNA for the CDR3 is TGTGCCAGCAGCTTAGATGGGAGAGGGTCGGAGCAGTTCTTC. Complete variable domain (other parts from reference TRBV11-2 and TRBJ2-1): EAGVAQSPRYKIIEKRQSVAFWCNPISGHATLYWYQQILGQGPKLLIQFQNNGVVDDSQLPKDRFSAERLKGVDSTLKIQPAKLEDSAVYLCASSLDGRGSEQFFGPGTRLTVL.

V is TRBV5-4 and J is TRBJ2-7; no firm D call. The CDR3 is made up of 12 amino acids. Trimming left V 3 bases short and J 3 bases short, with 7 bases between. The germline CDR1 and CDR2 sequences are SGHNT and YYREEE (reference sequence). This CDR3 reads CASSSVHYEQYV. The DNA of the CDR3 is TGTGCCAGCAGCTCGGTTCACTACGAGCAGTACGTC.

The chain carries TRBV11-2 and TRBJ2-7, with 8 bases identical to TRBD2. Germline V CDR1 and CDR2: SGHAT, FQNNGV. The CDR3 is 15 amino acids. With V trimmed by 0 bases and J by 3 bases, 4 bases remained unmatched. In nucleotides, the CDR3 is TGTGCCAGCAGCTTAGATCCAGCGGGGGTCTACGAGCAGTACTTC. This sequence encodes CASSLDPAGVYEQYF.

V gene TRBV7-8 combines with J gene TRBJ1-3; 8 positions match TRBD1. J was trimmed by 6 bases and V by 7 bases; bases with no gene match: 2. The CDR3 is made up of 12 amino acids. Germline values: CDR1 SGHVS, CDR2 FQNEAQ. The CDR3 reads CASKGQANTIYF. Written as DNA, the CDR3 is TGTGCCAGCAAGGGACAGGCAAACACCATATATTTT. The entire variable domain, with the rest obtained from reference TRBV7-8 and TRBJ1-3, is as follows: GAGVSQSPRYKVAKRGQDVALRCDPISGHVSLFWYQQALGQGPEFLTYFQNEAQLDKSGLPSDRFFAERPEGSVSTLKIQRTQQEDSAVYLCASKGQANTIYFGEGSWLTVV.

The chain employs TRBV11-2 and TRBJ2-2; D is perhaps TRBD2 (5 bases). V lost 0 bases to trimming and J lost 4 bases, with 9 bases between them. The CDR3 spans 15 residues. Germline V gene sequence: CDR1 SGHAT, CDR2 FQNNGV. This chain's CDR3 is CASSLEWTATGELFF. The CDR3 DNA reads TGTGCCAGCAGCTTAGAGTGGACTGCCACCGGGGAGCTGTTTTTT.

This clone was seen only once. The chain uses TRBV2 and TRBJ1-1; TRBD1 might be the D (5 bases). With 6 bases removed from V and 2 bases from J, the gap between germline ends came to 16 bases. The CDR3 loop spans 15 amino acids. CDR1 is SNHLY and CDR2 is FYNNEI in the germline V gene. CDR3 protein: CASRIREETNTEAFF. In DNA, the CDR3 is TGTGCCAGCAGGATCAGGGAAGAGACAAACACTGAAGCTTTCTTT.

This clone is termed medium-sized (0.01 to 0.1%). The genes are TRBV9 and TRBJ1-5; D unresolved. V shed 3 bases and J shed 0 bases, with 13 bases lying between them. Germline V gives CDR1 SGDLS, CDR2 YYNGEE. CDR3 length equals 16 residues. The DNA of the CDR3 is TGTGCCAGCAGCGCAGGCCCATCAGTTAGCAATCAGCCCCAGCATTTT. It is translated as CASSAGPSVSNQPQHF.

This chain connects TRBV30 to TRBJ2-2; D unclear. Trimming shortened V by 2 bases and J by 2 bases, and 12 bases separated the two germline ends. Germline CDR1 reads GTSNPN; CDR2 reads SVGIG (reference sequence). CDR3 size: 15 residues. CDR3 protein: CAWSPVNSNTGELFF. Here the CDR3 DNA reads TGTGCCTGGAGTCCGGTAAACAGCAACACCGGGGAGCTGTTTTTT.

CDR3 in amino acids: CASSGPGGTRNTGELFF. The CDR3 bases are TGTGCCAGCAGTGGACCGGGGGGGACACGGAACACCGGGGAGCTGTTTTTT. The V call is TRBV6-1, the J call TRBJ2-2; 8 bases fit TRBD2. The length of the CDR3 is 17 residues. Germline CDR1 MNHNS, CDR2 SASEGT. V lost 4 bases, J lost 1 base, and 8 bases stayed unmatched.

The V gene is TRBV13, the J gene TRBJ1-2; TRBD1 agrees at 7 bases. Trimming at V came to 0 bases and at J to 8 bases, leaving 15 bases not matched to a gene. Looked up from germline, CDR1 is PRHDT and CDR2 is FYEKMQ (reference sequence). The CDR3 totals 17 residues. The CDR3 region has the DNA TGTGCCAGCAGCTTAGGCCTAAAGGGGGCAGGGACGGGAGGCTACACCTTC. Its translation: CASSLGLKGAGTGGYTF.

The rearrangement links TRBV27 to TRBJ1-6; TRBD1 might be the D (5 bases). Germline-derived CDR1 and CDR2 are MNHEY and SMNVEV (reference sequence). V was shortened by 5 bases and J by 10 bases, with 12 bases between the two germline ends. This CDR3 is built from 13 residues. The CDR3 DNA reads as TGTGCCAGCAGTCTGGGGGTTAGATCACCCCTCCACTTT. Amino acids: CASSLGVRSPLHF.

The chain joins TRBV2 to TRBJ1-2, with 7 positions matching TRBD1. CDR1 and CDR2 from the germline V gene are SNHLY and FYNNEI. The CDR3 is made up of 15 amino acids. J lost 8 bases, V lost 1 base, and 10 bases had no gene match. The CDR3 loop is CASSEVGQRTGGYTF. For the CDR3, the DNA is TGTGCCAGCAGTGAAGTGGGACAGCGAACGGGGGGCTACACCTTC.

The V gene is TRBV18, the J gene TRBJ1-6; no clear D gene. The ends were cut back, 1 base at V and 0 bases at J, with 10 bases in the middle. The CDR3 has 17 amino acids. CDR1 is KGHSH, CDR2 LQKENI, per germline. CDR3 in DNA: TGTGCCAGCTCACCACTGAAGGGAAGCTCCTATAATTCACCCCTCCACTTT. Its protein product is CASSPLKGSSYNSPLHF.

V and J are TRBV6-2 or TRBV6-3 and TRBJ1-2; no reliable D call. Trimming removed 6 bases from V and 7 bases from J, with 9 bases in between. Germline V CDR1 and CDR2: MNHEY, SVGEGT. The CDR3 has 11 amino acids. CDR3 region: CASSQKLGYTF. CDR3 sequence (DNA): TGTGCCAGCAGCCAAAAACTTGGCTACACCTTC.

The V and J genes are TRBV4-1 and TRBJ2-3; 7 bases are shared with TRBD1. The trim removed 1 base at V and 1 base at J, leaving 2 bases unmatched. CDR3 length: 15 amino acids. The V gene's germline CDR1 is MGHRA and CDR2 YSYEKL. The CDR3 protein is CASSQVGQGTDTQYF. CDR3 in DNA: TGCGCCAGCAGCCAAGTTGGACAGGGCACAGATACGCAGTATTTT.

V gene TRBV10-3 combines with J gene TRBJ2-3, with 10 bases matching TRBD2. Trimming cost V 3 bases and J 8 bases; bases outside gene matches: 8. The germline gives CDR1 ENHRY, CDR2 SYGVKD. The CDR3 runs to 15 residues. CDR3 bases: TGTGCCATCAGTGAAAGTGGAGCGGGGGGGGTTACGCAGTATTTT. This gives the protein CAISESGAGGVTQYF.

The chain has TRBV3-1 (or the pseudogene TRBV3-2) and TRBJ1-1; possible D gene TRBD1, 5 bases. The germline V and J ends were trimmed by 2 bases and 8 bases, with 18 bases remaining between them. The CDR3 runs 15 residues. Germline V gene data show CDR1 as LGHDT and CDR2 as YNNKEL (reference sequence). The CDR3 region has the DNA TGTGCCAGCAGCCAAACCAGGGTAAGGCTAGGCGAAGCTTTCTTT. Its translation: CASSQTRVRLGEAFF.

The chain is built from TRBV24-1 and TRBJ2-5, with D possibly being TRBD1 or TRBD2 (6 bases each). With 4 bases removed from V and 5 bases from J, the gap between germline ends came to 13 bases. The CDR3 totals 14 residues. Germline CDR1 is KGHDR and CDR2 is SFDVKD. CDR3 nucleotide sequence: TGTGCCACCAGTGACACTCGGGGGCACGAGACCCAGTACTTC. Its protein is CATSDTRGHETQYF.

This chain connects TRBV12-3 or TRBV12-4 to TRBJ1-5, with D uncertain. CDR3 length: 13 residues. Trimming removed 4 bases at V and 5 bases at J, with 9 bases between. In nucleotides, the CDR3 is TGTGCCAGCAGTTCAACCACCGATCAGCCCCAGCATTTT. Protein: CASSSTTDQPQHF.

The V call is TRBV19, the J call TRBJ2-2; D gene uncertain. In germline, CDR1 is LNHDA, CDR2 SQIVND (reference sequence). The CDR3 is 13 residues long. Trimming removed 2 bases at V and 3 bases at J, with 4 bases between. CDR3 sequence (DNA): TGTGCCAGTAGTATACACCACACCGGGGAGCTGTTTTTT. Translating gives CASSIHHTGELFF.

This clone has only one observation. The chain couples TRBV11-2 to TRBJ2-2; D is unclear. Germline V gene data show CDR1 as SGHAT and CDR2 as FQNNGV. This CDR3 has 15 amino acids. V lost 3 bases to trimming and J lost 6 bases, with 14 bases between them. The CDR3 spells CASSLDPDESGELFF. DNA for the CDR3: TGTGCCAGCAGCTTGGACCCGGACGAGTCCGGGGAGCTGTTTTTT.

Concerning this clone itself: This sample includes further DNA sequences coding for the same CDR3. CDR3 sequence: CASRDRGRETQYF. For the CDR3, the DNA is TGTGCCAGCCGGGACAGGGGGCGTGAGACCCAGTACTTC. The V and J genes are TRBV6-5 and TRBJ2-5; 12 bases align to TRBD1. The CDR3 runs 13 residues. CDR1 MNHEY and CDR2 SVGAGI come from the germline V gene. V gave up 8 bases and J gave up 5 bases; unmatched junction bases: 3.

V is TRBV5-5 and J is TRBJ2-2; TRBD1 matches 8 bases. This CDR3 has 15 residues. V shed 2 bases and J 4 bases; nucleotides not matched to a gene: 4. From germline, CDR1 is SGHKS and CDR2 YYEKEE (reference sequence). The CDR3 region is CASSFQGAGTGELFF. In nucleotides, the CDR3 is TGTGCCAGCAGCTTCCAGGGGGCGGGCACCGGGGAGCTGTTTTTT.